Listed here are 17 T cell receptor beta chains from one sample, sequenced in a study of glioma-infiltrating T cells. Amplification of TCR alpha and beta CDR3 regions from RNA used iRepertoire nested multiplex PCR. TCRdb processed the multiplex PCR reads anew with MiXCR; each CDR3 protein has one entry. Of around 100,000 distinct CDR3 sequences listed, about 30% are singletons. Input material: glioma tissue, nonneoplastic brain tissue, or PBMCs (not recorded which). Receptors originate from a human donor with low-grade glioma or glioblastoma, undergoing nonglioma brain surgery, or in good health (not recorded which).

This clonotype was counted at least ten times. The chain combines TRBV7-2 with TRBJ2-7; 11 bases fit TRBD2. This CDR3 region has 14 residues. V lost 3 bases and J lost 6; bases outside the gene matches: 4. Germline-derived CDR1 and CDR2 are SGHTA and FQGNSA. The CDR3 DNA is TGTGCCAGCAGCTTTTTCCTAGCGGGGGGCGAGCAGTACTTC. Its protein is CASSFFLAGGEQYF.

This clonotype was observed a few times. Being one base from a much bigger clone, this may be a read error. This chain uses TRBV20-1 with TRBJ2-7, with a weak D call TRBD2 (5 bases). Germline V lookup: CDR1 DFQATT, CDR2 SNEGSKA (reference sequence). The CDR3 loop spans 14 amino acids. Trimming left V 2 bases short and J 2 bases short, with 13 bases between. The DNA of the CDR3 is TGCAGTGCTAGATCCGGGAAAGGGCCCTACGAGCAGTACTTC. Protein sequence: CSARSGKGPYEQYF.

As regards this clonotype: This could be a read error, since a much larger clone is one nucleotide away. J is TRBJ2-5 and V is TRBV29-1; D perhaps matches TRBD2 (5 bases). Germline V CDR1 and CDR2: SQVTM, ANQGSEA. The CDR3 runs 13 residues. As DNA, the CDR3 is TGCGGCGTTGGAGGTCTAGCTAGCGAGACCCAGTACTTC. This gives the protein CGVGGLASETQYF.

In this sample, this clonotype turned up many times. The rearrangement links TRBV2 to TRBJ2-5; the D gene is possibly TRBD1 (6 bases). CDR1 and CDR2 (germline): SNHLY, FYNNEI. The length of the CDR3 is 14 residues. V gave up 4 bases and J gave up 1 base, with 10 bases separating them. DNA of the CDR3: TGTGCCAGCAGTGCAGGACAGTTCCAAGAGACCCAGTACTTC. Translated, it gives CASSAGQFQETQYF.

This sequence joins TRBV5-1 and TRBJ2-1; perhaps TRBD2 as D (6 bases). The V end was cut by 6 bases, the J end by 8 bases, with 15 bases between. Per germline, CDR1 SGHRS and CDR2 YFSETQ. The CDR3 extends over 13 amino acids. CDR3 amino acids: CASIFDGGYEQFF. For the CDR3, the DNA is TGCGCCAGCATTTTTGACGGGGGTTATGAGCAGTTCTTC.

In this sample, this clonotype turned up many times. The rearrangement joins TRBV28 to TRBJ1-3; possible D gene TRBD1, 6 bases. The length of the CDR3 is 14 residues. V lost 4 bases, J lost 4 bases, and 11 bases lay in between. CDR1 is MDHEN, CDR2 SYDVKM, per germline. CDR3 sequence reads: CASSSGTQGNTIYF. The DNA of the CDR3 is TGTGCCAGCAGTTCCGGGACACAAGGAAACACCATATATTTT.

This clonotype was detected many times. DNA of the CDR3: TGTGCCAGCAGCTCCTATTATTCCGGCTACACCTTC. This gives the protein CASSSYYSGYTF. This chain links TRBV7-2 with TRBJ1-2, with D uncertain. This CDR3 contains 12 residues. The germline gives CDR1 SGHTA, CDR2 FQGNSA. V shed 4 bases and J shed 8 bases, with 11 bases lying between them.

This clonotype was found many times. The chain is built from TRBV6-6 and TRBJ2-1; D possibly corresponds to TRBD1 (6 bases). Per germline, CDR1 MNHNY and CDR2 SVGAGI (reference sequence). Trimming removed 2 bases at V and 2 bases at J, with 16 bases between. CDR3 size: 17 residues. This CDR3 reads CASSYRSGTSTYNEQFF. CDR3 nucleotides: TGTGCCAGCAGTTACCGGTCCGGGACATCGACCTACAATGAGCAGTTCTTC.

There are a few counts of this clonotype. The rearrangement joins TRBV19 to TRBJ2-1, with a weak D call TRBD2 (5 bases). The CDR3 sequence is 13 residues long. CDR1 LNHDA and CDR2 SQIVND come from the germline V gene (reference sequence). Between the trimmed V and J ends, which lost 5 bases and 2 bases, there was a span of 7 bases. The CDR3 DNA reads as TGTGCCAGTAGTTCCGGGACCTACAATGAGCAGTTCTTC. This encodes CASSSGTYNEQFF. The full variable domain, rest sourced from reference TRBV19 and TRBJ2-1, is DGGITQSPKYLFRKEGQNVTLSCEQNLNHDAMYWYRQDPGQGLRLIYYSQIVNDFQKGDIAEGYSVSREKKESFPLTVTSAQKNPTAFYLCASSSGTYNEQFFGPGTRLTVL.

The V gene is TRBV4-1, the J gene TRBJ2-1, with TRBD2 identical over 9 bases. The CDR3 runs 16 residues. Per the germline V gene, CDR1 is MGHRA and CDR2 is YSYEKL. V shed 1 base, J shed 8 bases, and the junction held 9 bases outside the gene matches. The CDR3 nucleotides are TGCGCCAGCAGCCAAGGGTTGGGGACTAGCTTTTATGAGCAGTTCTTC. Its translation is CASSQGLGTSFYEQFF.

This clonotype has more than one count but fewer than ten. The chain joins TRBV5-8 to TRBJ2-7, with D possibly matching TRBD2 (5 bases). The CDR3 has 15 amino acids. Trimming stripped 0 bases from V and 0 bases from J, with 10 bases between. The V gene's germline CDR1 is SGHTS and CDR2 YDEGEE. The CDR3 region has the DNA TGTGCCAGCAGCTTGGCTTTAGCGCTCTCCTACGAGCAGTACTTC. Its protein is CASSLALALSYEQYF.

In its sample, this clonotype was seen a few times. The genes are TRBV3-1 and TRBJ1-1; 7 nucleotides match TRBD1. In germline, CDR1 is LGHDT, CDR2 YNNKEL (reference sequence). The CDR3 is 14 residues long. V was pared by 4 bases and J by 4 bases, with 6 bases of the junction left unmatched. The CDR3 loop is CASSPIEGATEAFF. As DNA, the CDR3 is TGTGCCAGCAGCCCTATTGAGGGGGCCACTGAAGCTTTCTTT.

This clonotype came up a few times. The gene calls are TRBV2 and TRBJ1-3; D is perhaps TRBD1 (5 bases). The germline V gene has CDR1 SNHLY and CDR2 FYNNEI. Trimming stripped 2 bases from V and 5 bases from J, with 13 bases between. This CDR3 is built from 15 residues. The CDR3 is CASSERSRGRNTIYF. The CDR3 nucleotides are TGTGCCAGCAGTGAAAGGAGTAGGGGTAGAAACACCATATATTTT.

This clonotype came up a few times. The J gene is TRBJ2-1, the V gene TRBV4-1; the match to TRBD2 covers 15 bases. After removal of 1 base from V and 7 bases from J, the junction contained 5 bases not matched to a gene. CDR1 and CDR2 (germline): MGHRA, YSYEKL. The CDR3 extends over 17 amino acids. The CDR3 nucleotides read TGCGCCAGCAGCCAAGGGACTAGCGGGGGGGCCTGGAATGAGCAGTTCTTC. It specifies CASSQGTSGGAWNEQFF.

There are many counts of this clonotype. This rearrangement joins TRBV27 to TRBJ1-6; D gene unclear. V dropped 7 bases and J dropped 8 bases, with 12 bases sitting between them. The CDR3 extends over 13 amino acids. Germline-derived CDR1 and CDR2 are MNHEY and SMNVEV (reference sequence). CDR3 coding DNA: TGTGCCAGCAAACGGGGTTGGGATTCACCCCTCCACTTT. It codes for CASKRGWDSPLHF.

The chain couples TRBV3-1 to TRBJ1-2; TRBD1 matches at 8 bases. The V and J ends lost 0 bases and 8 bases, in that order; junction bases with no gene match: 11. From germline, CDR1 is LGHDT and CDR2 YNNKEL (reference sequence). This CDR3 comprises 16 residues. The CDR3 DNA reads as TGTGCCAGCAGCCAAGATGGGGACAGGTCCAGGTCGGGCTACACCTTC. Its translation is CASSQDGDRSRSGYTF.

In this sample, this clonotype turned up many times. The gene calls are TRBV20-1 and TRBJ2-5; TRBD1 or TRBD2 may be the D gene (7 bases each). Germline V CDR1 and CDR2: DFQATT, SNEGSKA (reference sequence). The CDR3 extends over 14 amino acids. Trimming removed 4 bases from V and 5 bases from J, with 17 bases in between. The chain's CDR3 is CSAKGGGGRETQYF. DNA of the CDR3: TGCAGTGCTAAAGGGGGCGGGGGTAGGGAGACCCAGTACTTC.